This is a list of T cell receptor beta chains from one sample in a study of response to subunit inactivated influenza vaccine. MiXCR was run by TCRdb on the RT-PCR reads, yielding one entry per CDR3 protein. In the table there are roughly 460,000 distinct CDR3 sequences, about a tenth of which are singletons. The starting material was PBMCs from blood, obtained 45 days after vaccination. The receptor set was obtained from a man aged 45 to 65 who received an inactivated influenza vaccine. CDR3s include the opening cysteine and the closing phenylalanine or tryptophan. D genes are given only for firm matches. Expanded clones are given a class, and other clones once, few, many or no size at all.

v_call	j_call	d_call	clone_size	cdr3_nt	cdr3_aa
TRBV3-1	TRBJ1-6	-	few	TGTGCCAGCAGCCAGGGCAGACAGAATTCACCCCTCCACTTT	CASSQGRQNSPLHF
TRBV3-1	TRBJ2-1	-	many	TGTGCCAGCAGCCGTGGACACAATGAGCAGTTCTTC	CASSRGHNEQFF
TRBV6-5	TRBJ2-5	-	-	TGTGCCAGCAGTTACCGCGGAAAAGAGACCCAGTACTTC	CASSYRGKETQYF
TRBV27	TRBJ2-2	TRBD1	-	TGTGCCAGCAGTTTAAAAGGACAGGGAGGCGGGGAGCTGTTTTTT	CASSLKGQGGGELFF
TRBV7-9	TRBJ2-2	-	-	TGTGCCAGAAGCTCGGTGACAATTAGGACCGGGGAGCTGTTTTTT	CARSSVTIRTGELFF
TRBV12-3/TRBV12-4	TRBJ2-7	-	few	TGTGCCAGCACCAAGGGGGACGAGCAGTACTTC	CASTKGDEQYF
TRBV10-1	TRBJ1-2	-	many	TGCGCCAGCGCTGGCTACACCTTC	CASAGYTF
TRBV18	TRBJ2-7	TRBD1	few	TGTGCCAGCTCACCCGGACAGGGCGCTCTGGCTAACTACGAGCAGTACTTC	CASSPGQGALANYEQYF
TRBV7-9	TRBJ1-5	TRBD1	-	TGTGCCAGCAGCGCAGGGGGGGGGAATCAGCCCCAGCATTTT	CASSAGGGNQPQHF
TRBV10-3	TRBJ2-7	TRBD2	many	TGTGCCATCGGGACTAGTACCTACGAGCAGTACTTC	CAIGTSTYEQYF
TRBV4-3	TRBJ2-7	-	-	TGCGCCAGCAGCCAAGCCAGGGTTATGGGCGACGAGCAGTACTTC	CASSQARVMGDEQYF
TRBV10-3	TRBJ2-1	TRBD2	many	TGTGCCATCAGTGCGGGGACTAGCGGGAGGGCCGTTGAGCAGTTCTTC	CAISAGTSGRAVEQFF
TRBV9	TRBJ2-5	-	few	TGTGCCAGCAGCGCGTCTTTGGAGACCCAGTACTTC	CASSASLETQYF
TRBV11-2	TRBJ2-1	-	few	TGTGCCAGCAGCCCCGGTTTCAGCAATGAGCAGTTCTTC	CASSPGFSNEQFF
TRBV15	TRBJ2-4	-	many	TGTGCCACCAGCTCAGTTAGGGGACCGGCCAAAAACATTCAGTACTTC	CATSSVRGPAKNIQYF
TRBV4-2	TRBJ1-5	-	many	TGTGCCAGCAGCCAAGACAGGAATCAGCCCCAGCATTTT	CASSQDRNQPQHF
TRBV4-3	TRBJ2-7	TRBD2	-	TGCGCCAGCAGCCTCATAGGGGGGACTAGCGGCGAGCAGTACTTC	CASSLIGGTSGEQYF
TRBV27	TRBJ1-1	-	-	TGTGCCAGCAGTCCAGGGACCGATGAAGCTTTCTTT	CASSPGTDEAFF
TRBV18	TRBJ1-1	TRBD1	-	TGTGCCAGCTCACCAAATCAGGCGAGACAGGGCACTGAAGCTTTCTTT	CASSPNQARQGTEAFF
TRBV12-3/TRBV12-4	TRBJ2-3	-	many	TGTGCCAGCAGTCCGGGGTCTGGGACCGGCGGGGATACGCAGTATTTT	CASSPGSGTGGDTQYF
TRBV5-1	TRBJ1-2	TRBD1	-	TGCGCCAGCAGCTTGGAAGGACAGGGCGAGAGGGGCTACACCTTC	CASSLEGQGERGYTF
TRBV7-2	TRBJ1-5	-	few	TGTGCCAGCAGCCTCTTTGATCAGCCCCAGCATTTT	CASSLFDQPQHF
TRBV5-5	TRBJ1-1	-	-	TGTGCCAGCAGCTTGGAGGCAGGGTTGAACACTGAAGCTTTCTTT	CASSLEAGLNTEAFF
TRBV12-3/TRBV12-4	TRBJ2-3	TRBD1	many	TGTGCCAGCAGCGGGCGACAGGGACGCACAGATACGCAGTATTTT	CASSGRQGRTDTQYF
TRBV10-3	TRBJ1-2	-	many	TGTGCCATCAGTGAGGCCAGGGGCTATGGCTACACCTTC	CAISEARGYGYTF
TRBV5-1	TRBJ2-1	-	many	TGCGCCAGCAGCCTACCCCGGACAGACCACAATGAGCAGTTCTTC	CASSLPRTDHNEQFF
TRBV29-1	TRBJ2-5	-	-	TGCAGCGGCGACGGTCCAAGCCAAGAGACCCAGTACTTC	CSGDGPSQETQYF
TRBV7-2	TRBJ2-1	TRBD2	-	TGTGCCAGCAGCTTAGGAGTACTAGCGGGAGTGAATGAGCAGTTCTTC	CASSLGVLAGVNEQFF
TRBV20-1	TRBJ1-5	-	few	TGCAGTGCTAGAGACCATAAGACACAGGGTAGCAATCAGCCCCAGCATTTT	CSARDHKTQGSNQPQHF
TRBV24-1	TRBJ1-6	-	few	TGTGCCACCAGTGAAGGGGTAGGCTCACCCCTCCACTTT	CATSEGVGSPLHF
TRBV20-1	TRBJ2-1	-	many	TGCAGTGCTAGAGATAAAGCGCCGAGGGCCTACAATGAGCAGTTCTTC	CSARDKAPRAYNEQFF
TRBV15	TRBJ2-1	-	few	TGTGCCACCAGCAGAGATCGGGCAACTAGATATGAGCAGTTCTTC	CATSRDRATRYEQFF
TRBV20-1	TRBJ2-1	TRBD2	few	TGCAGTGCTAGAGATCCCCTGACTAGCGGGGCTTACAATGAGCAGTTCTTC	CSARDPLTSGAYNEQFF
TRBV7-2	TRBJ1-5	-	few	TGTGCCAGCAGCCCAACTTATACGGGGGTTCAGCCCCAGCATTTT	CASSPTYTGVQPQHF
TRBV7-9	TRBJ2-5	-	-	TGTGCCAGCAGCTTAAAAGGGGGGGTCGGCGAGACCCAGTACTTC	CASSLKGGVGETQYF
TRBV7-8	TRBJ1-1	-	-	TGTGCCAGCAGCTTAATTGTCGGGGGAGGGGACACTGAAGCTTTCTTT	CASSLIVGGGDTEAFF
TRBV12-3/TRBV12-4	TRBJ2-7	-	few	TGTGCCAGCAGTGCAGGGGCGTTGGGCTCCTACGAGCAGTACTTC	CASSAGALGSYEQYF
TRBV5-1	TRBJ1-2	-	few	TGCGCCAGCAGTCCTCCCGATCGACTTAACTATGGCTACACCTTC	CASSPPDRLNYGYTF
TRBV19	TRBJ2-1	TRBD2	few	TGTGCCAGTAGTGACCTAGCGGGAGTATCCTACAATGAGCAGTTCTTC	CASSDLAGVSYNEQFF
TRBV20-1	TRBJ2-7	-	many	TGCAGTGTCATTGGCAAGGGCCCCTACGAGCAGTACTTC	CSVIGKGPYEQYF
TRBV27	TRBJ2-2	-	-	TGTGCCAGCAGTCCCACTTCGATGCCGGCCGGGGAGCTGTTTTTT	CASSPTSMPAGELFF
TRBV7-9	TRBJ2-7	-	-	TGTGCCAGCAGCTTAGAAGGTCGTGGGCTTCAGTACTTC	CASSLEGRGLQYF
TRBV5-1	TRBJ2-7	-	-	TGCGCCAGCAGCTTGGCCGGAAGAAGCTCCTACGAGCAGTACTTC	CASSLAGRSSYEQYF
TRBV3-1	TRBJ2-7	-	-	TGTGCCAGCAGCCAAGAGTCACCAGCCTACGAGCAGTACTTC	CASSQESPAYEQYF
TRBV10-2	TRBJ1-2	TRBD1	few	TGCGCCAGCAGAGATGGACAGGGCGGGGGATATGGCTACACCTTC	CASRDGQGGGYGYTF
TRBV20-1	TRBJ2-3	-	few	TGCAGTGCTAGAGTTGGTGATACGCAGTATTTT	CSARVGDTQYF
TRBV24-1	TRBJ2-5	-	few	TGTGCCACCAGTGATTACAAGTTAGAGACCCAGTACTTC	CATSDYKLETQYF